One T cell receptor (beta chain) is described in this entry. The CDR3 loop spans 18 amino acids. The entry originates in a study of control samples from healthy donors and cancer patients. Clones were sequenced by immunoSEQ multiplex PCR, and TCRdb holds only the in-frame ones, with some missing. The sample yields about 160,000 clones, approximately 94% seen once. The genes are TRBV21-1 and TRBJ2-7; TRBD1 was called by the table and not checked on the DNA. TRBV21-1 corresponds to a pseudogene. The source material was blood. This TCR derives from a woman aged 40 to 50 in good health. The CDR3 DNA reads as TGTGCCAGCAGCAAAGGCCATGACAGGGTCCTGTATGGCTACGAGCAGTACTTC. Translated, it gives CASSKGHDRVLYGYEQYF.